The 14 T cell receptor beta chains presented below share a single source sample, sequenced in a study of cytomegalovirus exposure and HLA in healthy donors. Vbeta (60) and Jbeta (13) primers were used in the PCR. TCRdb's table, derived via immunoSEQ multiplex PCR, lists solely in-frame clones and lacks some. The data hold 100,000 to 150,000 clones, with approximately 80% observed a single time. Sequencing used PBMCs. The receptor source for this set is a boy aged 2 to 10 in good health and CMV-seronegative.

About this clone itself: Distinct nucleotide sequences in the sample also encode this CDR3. V is TRBV28 and J is TRBJ1-2; no reliable D call. The V end lost 5 bases, the J end lost 4 bases, and 11 bases lay between the germline ends. The CDR3 covers 13 residues. Germline assignment: CDR1 MDHEN and CDR2 SYDVKM. CDR3 bases: TGTGCCAGCAGTCCTCCCGAGGGCTATGGCTACACCTTC. Protein sequence: CASSPPEGYGYTF.

The chain recombines TRBV6-5 with TRBJ2-2; 8 nucleotides align to TRBD1. The CDR3 covers 15 residues. Germline CDR1 is MNHEY and CDR2 is SVGAGI. V lost 6 bases, J lost 5 bases, and 8 bases stayed unmatched. CDR3 DNA sequence: TGTGCCAGCAGCCTCAGGGGGCCGGTTACCGGGGAGCTGTTTTTT. This codes for CASSLRGPVTGELFF.

The CDR3 region is CASSQEADQETQYF. CDR3 bases: TGCGCCAGCAGCCAGGAAGCGGATCAAGAGACCCAGTACTTC. The chain links TRBV4-1 to TRBJ2-5; TRBD2 is a possible D gene (5 bases). With 3 bases removed from V and 2 bases from J, the gap between germline ends came to 10 bases. This CDR3 has 14 amino acids. Germline V gives CDR1 MGHRA, CDR2 YSYEKL.

The gene calls are TRBV2 and TRBJ1-2; 7 bases are shared with TRBD1. Germline CDR1 and CDR2: SNHLY and FYNNEI. CDR3 length: 11 amino acids. Trimming took 9 bases from V and 4 from J; bases not matched to a gene: 2. For the CDR3, the DNA is TGTGCCAGAAGGACAGGCTATGGCTACACCTTC. Translating gives CARRTGYGYTF.

This clone was picked up one time. The chain links TRBV18 to TRBJ1-5; no reliable D call. With 4 bases removed from V and 5 bases from J, the gap between germline ends came to 6 bases. CDR1 is KGHSH, CDR2 LQKENI, per germline. This CDR3 contains 12 residues. CDR3 sequence (DNA): TGTGCCAGCTCACGTGGAGATCAGCCCCAGCATTTT. It specifies CASSRGDQPQHF.

The chain joins TRBV4-1 to TRBJ2-1; D unclear. The CDR3 consists of 16 residues. Germline V gene sequence: CDR1 MGHRA, CDR2 YSYEKL. Trimming pared 1 base from V and 0 bases from J, leaving 10 bases between. The CDR3 loop is CASSQVLPSSYNEQFF. The CDR3 DNA follows: TGCGCCAGCAGCCAAGTTCTCCCGAGCTCCTACAATGAGCAGTTCTTC.

The chain joins TRBV27 to TRBJ2-2; D possibly corresponds to TRBD2 (5 bases). Trimming took 2 bases from V and 2 from J, leaving 15 bases between them. Germline V gene lookup returns CDR1 MNHEY and CDR2 SMNVEV (reference sequence). This CDR3 is 17 amino acids long. Written as DNA, the CDR3 is TGTGCCAGCAGTTTAAAGGAGGAGGCAGTTAACACCGGGGAGCTGTTTTTT. Translating it yields CASSLKEEAVNTGELFF.

The chain links TRBV6-4 to TRBJ1-6; D gene uncertain. The CDR3 totals 13 residues. The germline V and J ends were trimmed by 2 bases and 10 bases, with 9 bases remaining between them. Per germline, CDR1 MRHNA and CDR2 SNTAGT. In nucleotides, the CDR3 is TGTGCCAGCAGTGACGGCTCCTCCTCACCCCTCCACTTT. It specifies CASSDGSSSPLHF.

The rearrangement joins TRBV2 to TRBJ1-1; TRBD1 matches at 8 bases. The CDR3 consists of 16 residues. CDR1 SNHLY and CDR2 FYNNEI come from the germline V gene. V gave up 3 bases and J gave up 5 bases; unmatched junction bases: 11. This chain's CDR3 is CASSDRVQGVDTEAFF. The CDR3 DNA follows: TGTGCCAGCAGTGATAGAGTACAGGGGGTAGATACTGAAGCTTTCTTT.

This clone occurred once. The V call is TRBV5-8, the J call TRBJ2-7, with TRBD1 identical over 9 bases. The CDR3 covers 14 residues. Germline lookup yields CDR1 SGHTS and CDR2 YDEGEE. Trimming at V came to 5 bases and at J to 3 bases, leaving 6 bases not matched to a gene. CDR3 loop: CASSRPGQGYEQYF. The CDR3 bases are TGTGCCAGCAGTCGACCGGGACAGGGCTACGAGCAGTACTTC.

The J gene is TRBJ1-2, the V gene TRBV6-1; 10 nucleotides align to TRBD1. The CDR3 is 14 amino acids. Germline CDR1 MNHNS, CDR2 SASEGT. V was clipped by 5 bases and J by 6 bases; unmatched bases: 6. The CDR3 coding sequence is TGTGCCAGCAGTTCCGGGACAGGGGCCGATGGCTACACCTTC. This encodes CASSSGTGADGYTF.

This chain joins TRBV6-5 and TRBJ2-7; TRBD1 matches 10 bases. Germline V gene data show CDR1 as MNHEY and CDR2 as SVGAGI. V gave up 6 bases and J gave up 6 bases; unmatched junction bases: 8. The CDR3 length is 14 residues. The CDR3 spells CASSRGTGVSEQYV. The CDR3 DNA follows: TGTGCCAGCAGCCGCGGGACAGGGGTGTCCGAGCAGTACGTC.

The genes are TRBV30 and TRBJ1-1; D might be TRBD1 (5 bases). Germline CDR1 and CDR2: GTSNPN and SVGIG (reference sequence). CDR3 length: 15 residues. V was shortened by 3 bases and J by 5 bases, with 19 bases between the two germline ends. The CDR3 loop reads CAWRVGEEWGTEAFF. The CDR3 DNA reads TGTGCCTGGAGAGTAGGGGAAGAATGGGGAACTGAAGCTTTCTTT.

V gene TRBV5-1 combines with J gene TRBJ1-1; 8 positions match TRBD1. This CDR3 has 13 residues. V lost 4 bases to trimming and J lost 4 bases; unmatched junction nucleotides: 3. Germline V lookup: CDR1 SGHRS, CDR2 YFSETQ. DNA for the CDR3: TGCGCCAGCAGCGGGACAGGATCCACTGAAGCTTTCTTT. Its translation: CASSGTGSTEAFF.